In its sample, the clone carrying this TCR beta chain was seen a few times. Its antigen is not identified. The source of the sample is a study of blood T cells in healthy people across ages. For the study at large: About one barcoded beta molecule per two T cells was the capture yield of template switching.

A second roughly 6 to 12 cycle PCR used barcoded and J-beta primers. The template-switch adaptor was a 5' adaptor with 12 random nucleotides. It tagged each cDNA molecule. TCRdb used MiXCR to reprocess the 5' RACE reads, holding one entry per CDR3 protein. Of about a million distinct CDR3 sequences in the sample, about 53% were seen once. Study-wide results and limits: In older individuals, TCR beta diversity per million T cells was lower, falling roughly linearly with age. Because donor CMV status was unknown, expanded clonotype changes were possibly confounded.

This CDR3 has 13 amino acids. Per the germline V gene, CDR1 is DFQATT and CDR2 is SNEGSKA (reference sequence). The V and J ends lost 6 bases and 1 base, in that order; junction bases with no gene match: 1. This clonotype originated in a woman aged 55-75 years in good health. The sample was blood. The rearrangement joins TRBV20-1 to TRBJ2-5; 11 positions match TRBD2. CDR3 sequence: CSALAGGQETQYF. In nucleotides, the CDR3 is TGCAGTGCCCTAGCGGGAGGCCAAGAGACCCAGTACTTC.